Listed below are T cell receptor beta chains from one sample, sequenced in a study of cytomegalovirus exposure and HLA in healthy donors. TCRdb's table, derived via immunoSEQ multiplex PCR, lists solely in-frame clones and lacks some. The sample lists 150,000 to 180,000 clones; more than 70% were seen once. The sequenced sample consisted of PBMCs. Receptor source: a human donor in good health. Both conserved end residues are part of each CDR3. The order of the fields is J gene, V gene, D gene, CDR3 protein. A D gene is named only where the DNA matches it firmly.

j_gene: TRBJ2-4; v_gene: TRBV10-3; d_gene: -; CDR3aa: CAISEPVGVNAMMAKNIQYF
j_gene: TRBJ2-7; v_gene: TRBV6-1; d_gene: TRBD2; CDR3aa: CASSLTSGRMGEQYF
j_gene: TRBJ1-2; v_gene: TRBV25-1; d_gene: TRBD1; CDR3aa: CASSAIGQAYGYTF
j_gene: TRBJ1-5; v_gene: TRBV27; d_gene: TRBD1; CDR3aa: CATFPRSGTGGVMGNQPQHF
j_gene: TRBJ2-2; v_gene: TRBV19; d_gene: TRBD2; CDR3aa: CASSVSGGASGELFF
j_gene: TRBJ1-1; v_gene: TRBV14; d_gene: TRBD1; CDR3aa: CASSQVRGRTEAFF
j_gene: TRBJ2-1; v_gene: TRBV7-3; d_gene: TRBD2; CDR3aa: CASSRDGGVYNEQFF
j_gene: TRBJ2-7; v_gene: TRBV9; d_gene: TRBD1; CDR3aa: CASSEGQGASKFYEQYF
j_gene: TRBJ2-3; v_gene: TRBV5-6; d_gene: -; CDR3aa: CASSSSSTDTQYF
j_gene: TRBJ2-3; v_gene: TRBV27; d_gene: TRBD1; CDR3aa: CASSSRGQAVHRQYF
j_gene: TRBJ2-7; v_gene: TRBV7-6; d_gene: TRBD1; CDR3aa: CASSDGQGLPYEQYF
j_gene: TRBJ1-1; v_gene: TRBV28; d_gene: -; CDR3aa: CASSSSEAFF
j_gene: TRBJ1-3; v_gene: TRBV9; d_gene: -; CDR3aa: CASSVAQGGNTIYF
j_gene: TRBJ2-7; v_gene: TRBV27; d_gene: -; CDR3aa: CASSSGGYEQYF
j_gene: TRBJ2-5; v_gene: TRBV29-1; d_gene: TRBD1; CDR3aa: CSVPERDRDWAQYF
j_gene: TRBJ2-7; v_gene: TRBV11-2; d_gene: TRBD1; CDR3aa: CASSSLSRGTGKDYEQYF
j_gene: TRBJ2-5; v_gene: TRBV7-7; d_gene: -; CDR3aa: CASSPTTGPETQYF
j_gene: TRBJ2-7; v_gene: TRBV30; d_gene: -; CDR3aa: CAWSVGGFEQYF
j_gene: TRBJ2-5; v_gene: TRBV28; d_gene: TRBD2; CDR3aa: CASSLTTRTSGGSGYF
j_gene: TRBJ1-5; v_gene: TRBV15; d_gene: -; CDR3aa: CATSRGTSNQPQHF
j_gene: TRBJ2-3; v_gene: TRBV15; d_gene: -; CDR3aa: CATSRDMNTQYF
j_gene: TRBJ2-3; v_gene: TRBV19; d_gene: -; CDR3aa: CASSITRLAPDTQYF
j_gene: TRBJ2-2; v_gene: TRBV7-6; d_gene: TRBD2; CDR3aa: CASRKRSGLAGKGGELFF
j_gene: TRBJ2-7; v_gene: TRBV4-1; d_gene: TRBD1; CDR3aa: CASSQTVTGGGEQYF
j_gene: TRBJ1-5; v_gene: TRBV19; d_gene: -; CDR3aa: CASSDTGNQPQHF
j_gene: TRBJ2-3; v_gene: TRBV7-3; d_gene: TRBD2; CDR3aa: CASSVTSGATQYF
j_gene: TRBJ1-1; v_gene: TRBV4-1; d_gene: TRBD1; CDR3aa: CASSRPGQGLPEAFF
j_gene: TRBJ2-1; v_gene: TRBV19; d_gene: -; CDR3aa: CASTSVPSSYNEQFF
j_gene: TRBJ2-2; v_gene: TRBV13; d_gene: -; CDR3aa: CASSLVHGELFF
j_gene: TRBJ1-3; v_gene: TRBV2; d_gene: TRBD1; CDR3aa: CASSGQGEVPGNTIYF
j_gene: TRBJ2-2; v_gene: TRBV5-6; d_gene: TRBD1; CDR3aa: CASRLGQGYAGELFF
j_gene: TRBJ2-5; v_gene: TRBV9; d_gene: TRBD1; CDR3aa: CASSVAQGNFQETQYF
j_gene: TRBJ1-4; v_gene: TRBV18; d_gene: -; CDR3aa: CASSPGPTNEKLFF
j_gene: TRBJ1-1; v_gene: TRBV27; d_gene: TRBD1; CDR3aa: CASSVSGTGDFTEAFF
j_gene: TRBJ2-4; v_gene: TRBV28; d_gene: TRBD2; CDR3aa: CASSLGLAGGNIQYF
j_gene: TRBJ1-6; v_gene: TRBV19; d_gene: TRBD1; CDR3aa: CASSRKDRASPLHF
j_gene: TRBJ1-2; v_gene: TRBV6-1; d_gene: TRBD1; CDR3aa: CASSGNRGGYGYTF
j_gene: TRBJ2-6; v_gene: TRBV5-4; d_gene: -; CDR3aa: CATNGQTSSGANVLTF
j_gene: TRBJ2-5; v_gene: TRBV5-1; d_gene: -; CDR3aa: CASSFYTSESETQYF
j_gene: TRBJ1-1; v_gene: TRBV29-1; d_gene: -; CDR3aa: CSVTKAGNTEAFF
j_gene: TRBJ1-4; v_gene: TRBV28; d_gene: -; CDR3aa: CASRPTAPNEKLFF
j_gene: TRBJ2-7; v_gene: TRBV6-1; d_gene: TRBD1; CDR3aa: CASSELDRVRYEQYF
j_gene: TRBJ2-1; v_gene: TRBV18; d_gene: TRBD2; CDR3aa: CASSPGTSVEQFF
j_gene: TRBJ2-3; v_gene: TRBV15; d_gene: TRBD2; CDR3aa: CATSRVNERGGTQYF
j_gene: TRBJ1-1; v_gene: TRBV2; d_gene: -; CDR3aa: CASSLGRGEAFF
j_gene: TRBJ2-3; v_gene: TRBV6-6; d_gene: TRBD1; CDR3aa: CASRPGTGEADTQYF
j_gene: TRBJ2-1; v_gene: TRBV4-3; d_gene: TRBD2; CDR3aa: CASSQDWSSGYNEQFF
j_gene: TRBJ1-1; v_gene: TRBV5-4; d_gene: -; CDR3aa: CASSFSRVTEAFF
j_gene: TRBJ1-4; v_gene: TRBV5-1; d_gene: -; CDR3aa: CASSLVGDEKLFF
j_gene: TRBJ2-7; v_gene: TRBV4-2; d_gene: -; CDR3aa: CASSQGPGSYEQYF
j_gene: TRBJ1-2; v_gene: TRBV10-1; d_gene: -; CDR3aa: CASSDRASGGYTF
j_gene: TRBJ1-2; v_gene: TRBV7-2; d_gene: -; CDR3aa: CASSPTGGANYGYTF
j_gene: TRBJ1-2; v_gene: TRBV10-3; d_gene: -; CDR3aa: CAISEEEEFGYTF
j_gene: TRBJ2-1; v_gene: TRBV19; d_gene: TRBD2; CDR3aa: CASSIILAGDSYNEQFF
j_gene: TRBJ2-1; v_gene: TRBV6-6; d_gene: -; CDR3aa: CASSYLRLGLYNEQFF
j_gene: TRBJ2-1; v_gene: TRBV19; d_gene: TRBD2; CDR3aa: CASSIGGGSGRYRNEQFF
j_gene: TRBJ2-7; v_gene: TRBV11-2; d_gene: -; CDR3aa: CASSLGASLYEQYF
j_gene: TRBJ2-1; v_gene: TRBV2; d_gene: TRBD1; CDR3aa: CASLRGDRGPYNEQFF